A single sample is the source of the 22 T cell receptor beta chains below, sequenced in a study of blood T cells in healthy people across ages. Primed by a sample-barcoded 5' primer and a J-beta primer mix, a second PCR proceeded for 7 to 11 cycles. MiXCR, applied by TCRdb to the 5' RACE reads, yields one record per CDR3 protein. The sample contains around 1,000,000 distinct CDR3 sequences, approximately 38% of which appear only once. Sequencing was done on a sample of blood. The source of these receptors is a man aged 18 to 30 in good health.

J is TRBJ2-3 and V is TRBV20-1, with D possibly TRBD1 on 6 matching bases. Germline V gene sequence: CDR1 DFQATT, CDR2 SNEGSKA (reference sequence). The CDR3 extends over 13 amino acids. V lost 6 bases to trimming and J lost 2 bases, with 12 bases between them. For the CDR3, the DNA is TGCAGTGCCGTCAACAGGGACACAGATACGCAGTATTTT. Its protein is CSAVNRDTDTQYF.

The chain carries TRBV2 and TRBJ1-5, with a possible D match to TRBD1 (5 bases). Looked up from germline, CDR1 is SNHLY and CDR2 is FYNNEI. This CDR3 has 17 residues. Trimming left V 6 bases short and J 4 bases short, with 22 bases between. In DNA, the CDR3 is TGTGCCAGCAGACGGACATCGCGGGCGCTCCCAAATCAGCCCCAGCATTTT. Residues: CASRRTSRALPNQPQHF.

The CDR3 bases are TGTGCCACCAGCAGCTTACAACAGGCGTTTCTGGGAGGCTACACCTTC. Protein product: CATSSLQQAFLGGYTF. The rearrangement uses TRBV15 and TRBJ1-2, with D tentatively TRBD1 (5 bases). Germline values: CDR1 LNHNV, CDR2 YYDKDF (reference sequence). V lost 3 bases and J 8 bases, leaving 22 bases between the germline ends. The CDR3 has 16 residues. Full variable domain (missing parts from reference TRBV15 and TRBJ1-2): DAMVIQNPRYQVTQFGKPVTLSCSQTLNHNVMYWYQQKSSQAPKLLFHYYDKDFNNEADTPDNFQSRRPNTSFCFLDIRSPGLGDTAMYLCATSSLQQAFLGGYTFGSGTRLTVV.

The chain employs TRBV7-2 and TRBJ1-4; no clear D. The germline V gene has CDR1 SGHTA and CDR2 FQGNSA. Trimming took 4 bases from V and 4 from J, leaving 13 bases between them. The CDR3 has 15 residues. The DNA of the CDR3 is TGTGCCAGCAGCTCCTCGACGGGGTTTAATGAAAAACTGTTTTTT. This gives the protein CASSSSTGFNEKLFF.

The gene calls are TRBV12-3 or TRBV12-4 and TRBJ2-7; weak D call: TRBD2 (6 bases). CDR3 size: 13 residues. Trimming shortened V by 8 bases and J by 7 bases, and 18 bases separated the two germline ends. As DNA, the CDR3 is TGTGCCAGCGCAAGTGGGGGGAGGAATGAGCAGTACTTC. Amino acid sequence: CASASGGRNEQYF.

The V call is TRBV18, the J call TRBJ1-2; no firm D call. This CDR3 has 12 residues. V gave up 3 bases and J gave up 6 bases, with 8 bases separating them. Germline assignment: CDR1 KGHSH and CDR2 LQKENI. CDR3 sequence reads: CASSPGSDGYTF. The CDR3 DNA sequence: TGTGCCAGCTCACCGGGTTCTGATGGCTACACCTTC.

This clonotype was detected only a few times. This chain connects TRBV12-3 or TRBV12-4 to TRBJ2-3, with 11 positions matching TRBD2. With 4 bases clipped from V and 8 bases from J, the junction kept 5 bases outside the gene matches. The CDR3 spans 14 residues. The CDR3 DNA sequence: TGTGCCAGCAGTTCGGGTCTAGCGGGAGGTACGCAGTATTTT. Residues: CASSSGLAGGTQYF.

This clonotype was recorded a few times. The chain combines TRBV12-3 or TRBV12-4 with TRBJ1-4; TRBD1 agrees at 9 bases. The CDR3 covers 15 residues. J lost 6 bases, V lost 7 bases, and 9 bases had no gene match. CDR3 nucleotides: TGTGCCAGCAACATAGGGGACAGGGATTATGAAAAACTGTTTTTT. This codes for CASNIGDRDYEKLFF.

This clonotype was seen a handful of times. The chain links TRBV29-1 to TRBJ2-2; D is undetermined. Germline lookup yields CDR1 SQVTM and CDR2 ANQGSEA. CDR3 length: 13 amino acids. The CDR3 sequence is CRYPQSDTGELFF. CDR3 nucleotides: TGCAGATACCCCCAGAGTGACACCGGGGAGCTGTTTTTT.

The J gene is TRBJ2-1, the V gene TRBV6-2 or TRBV6-3; TRBD1 might be the D (6 bases). The J call may be incorrect, as the DNA end agrees better with TRBJ2-7. The CDR3 covers 15 residues. CDR1 is MNHEY and CDR2 is SVGEGT in the germline V gene. The CDR3, as DNA: TGTGCCAGCAGCGAACAGGGAAATCCCTACAATGAGCAGTACTTC. Translation: CASSEQGNPYNEQYF.

The chain carries TRBV7-9 and TRBJ1-5, with a weak D call TRBD1 (5 bases). This CDR3 comprises 14 residues. Trimming stripped 5 bases from V and 4 bases from J, with 12 bases between. Germline CDR1 is SEHNR and CDR2 is FQNEAQ (reference sequence). The CDR3 here is CASSPLGRNQPQHF. CDR3 coding DNA: TGTGCCAGCAGCCCCTTGGGGCGAAATCAGCCCCAGCATTTT. The entire variable domain, with the rest obtained from reference TRBV7-9 and TRBJ1-5, is as follows: DTGVSQNPRHKITKRGQNVTFRCDPISEHNRLYWYRQTLGQGPEFLTYFQNEAQLEKSRLLSDRFSAERPKGSFSTLEIQRTEQGDSAMYLCASSPLGRNQPQHFGDGTRLSIL.

V and J are TRBV5-6 and TRBJ1-2, with D maybe TRBD1 (5 bases). The germline gives CDR1 SGHDT, CDR2 YYEEEE. Trimming pared 4 bases from V and 7 bases from J, leaving 20 bases between. The CDR3 has 15 residues. The CDR3 sequence is CASSRRTTRTGGYTF. The CDR3 coding sequence is TGTGCCAGCAGCCGGAGGACAACCAGAACCGGTGGCTACACCTTC.

As to this clonotype: At one boundary the junction diverges from the germline segment, which might be a read error. V is TRBV5-4 and J is TRBJ1-2; D gene ambiguous. This CDR3 region has 13 residues. Germline loops: CDR1 SGHNT, CDR2 YYREEE (reference sequence). The CDR3 nucleotides read TGTGTCAGCAGCACCGGGCCTCTAGCTGGCTACACCTTC. This translates into CVSSTGPLAGYTF.

The V call is TRBV20-1, the J call TRBJ2-3, with 10 bases matching TRBD2. The V segment lost 3 bases and the J segment 1 base; nucleotides outside the gene matches: 7. The CDR3 consists of 16 residues. The germline V gene encodes CDR1 DFQATT and CDR2 SNEGSKA (reference sequence). The CDR3 sequence is CSASRAGGPGTDTQYF. CDR3 coding DNA: TGCAGTGCTAGCCGAGCGGGAGGGCCTGGCACAGATACGCAGTATTTT.

The rearrangement uses TRBV25-1 and TRBJ1-2, with D perhaps TRBD1 (6 bases). Trimming cost V 4 bases and J 5 bases, with 17 bases left between them. The germline V gene encodes CDR1 MGHDK and CDR2 SYGVNS. This CDR3 comprises 15 residues. The CDR3 DNA sequence: TGTGCCAGCAGTGTCCGACAGGACTCTCCGTATGGCTACACCTTC. This encodes CASSVRQDSPYGYTF.

The rearrangement links TRBV4-2 to TRBJ2-3, with D perhaps TRBD1 (5 bases). CDR1 is LGHNA and CDR2 is YNFKEQ in the germline V gene. This CDR3 has 15 residues. The V end was cut by 1 base, the J end by 8 bases, with 16 bases between. CDR3 DNA sequence: TGTGCCAGCAGCCAAGTGGACACCCTCATGGGTACGCAGTATTTT. Its translation: CASSQVDTLMGTQYF.

This chain links TRBV20-1 with TRBJ2-3, with 12 positions matching TRBD2. The ends lost 5 bases at V and 3 bases at J; junction bases unmatched: 3. Per the germline V gene, CDR1 is DFQATT and CDR2 is SNEGSKA (reference sequence). The CDR3 contains 14 residues. CDR3 in DNA: TGCAGTGCTGAGACTAGCGGGAGAACAGATACGCAGTATTTT. Translated: CSAETSGRTDTQYF.

The chain carries TRBV5-1 and TRBJ1-6; 7 positions agree with TRBD1. CDR1 SGHRS and CDR2 YFSETQ come from the germline V gene. The CDR3 is 18 residues long. V lost 1 base, J lost 5 bases, and 12 bases stayed unmatched. CDR3 sequence reads: CASSLLQGSLVDNSPLHF. DNA for the CDR3: TGCGCCAGCAGCTTGCTACAGGGGTCCCTTGTCGATAATTCACCCCTCCACTTT.

CDR3 loop: CASSEVAGGRQPQHF. CDR3 in DNA: TGTGCCAGCAGTGAAGTGGCAGGGGGACGCCAGCCCCAGCATTTT. The chain joins TRBV6-1 to TRBJ1-5, with 7 nucleotides matching TRBD1. The CDR3 is made up of 15 amino acids. In germline, CDR1 is MNHNS, CDR2 SASEGT. V trimming: 1 base; J trimming: 7 bases; junction bases outside the gene matches: 7.

The chain combines TRBV28 with TRBJ1-4, with TRBD1 matching over 8 bases. V shed 2 bases, J shed 7 bases, and the junction held 9 bases outside the gene matches. The CDR3 spans 16 residues. Looked up from germline, CDR1 is MDHEN and CDR2 is SYDVKM. CDR3 sequence: CASSLRPTGAVEKLFF. The CDR3 nucleotides are TGTGCCAGCAGTTTACGCCCGACAGGGGCGGTTGAAAAACTGTTTTTT.

The chain uses TRBV10-2 and TRBJ1-2, with D tentatively TRBD1 (5 bases). The ends were cut back, 3 bases at V and 2 bases at J, with 13 bases in the middle. Germline-derived CDR1 and CDR2 are WSHSY and SAAADI. The CDR3 loop spans 15 amino acids. CDR3 amino acids: CASSDPAQGNYGYTF. The CDR3 DNA reads TGCGCCAGCAGTGACCCCGCGCAGGGAAACTATGGCTACACCTTC.

This clonotype was detected a few times. V is TRBV3-1 and J is TRBJ1-2, with unresolved D. The germline V and J ends were trimmed by 10 bases and 5 bases, with 23 bases remaining between them. This CDR3 has 15 residues. Germline V gene sequence: CDR1 LGHDT, CDR2 YNNKEL (reference sequence). The CDR3 nucleotides read TGTGCCACCGCACCTCTCAGCGTTCTAGAGTATGGCTACACCTTC. Its protein product is CATAPLSVLEYGYTF.